These 19 T cell receptor beta chains were sequenced from one sample in a study of blood T cell repertoires in COVID-19. Produced via immunoSEQ multiplex PCR; TCRdb's table is partial and in-frame only. The sample records 200,000 to 300,000 clones, around 87% being singletons. Sequencing used peripheral blood. The origin of the receptors is a woman aged 55-69 years with COVID-19, enrolled during active disease.

The chain is built from TRBV6-5 and TRBJ1-4; 7 bases map to TRBD1. V shed 6 bases and J 5 bases; nucleotides not matched to a gene: 9. This CDR3 has 15 residues. Per germline, CDR1 MNHEY and CDR2 SVGAGI. CDR3 sequence (DNA): TGTGCCAGCAGACCCAGGGACAGCGAGAATGAAAAACTGTTTTTT. Its translation: CASRPRDSENEKLFF.

This clone appeared a single time. V usage is TRBV4-3 and J usage is TRBJ2-6, with D tentatively TRBD2 (7 bases). CDR1 and CDR2 from the germline V gene are LGHNA and YSLEER. V was shortened by 5 bases and J by 4 bases, with 18 bases between the two germline ends. CDR3 length equals 17 residues. The CDR3 nucleotides read TGCGCCAGCAGCGGACAAGGAGGGGGGGTAGGGGCCAACGTCCTGACTTTC. Protein product: CASSGQGGGVGANVLTF.

The chain employs TRBV6-1 and TRBJ2-1; TRBD2 agrees at 9 bases. This CDR3 contains 13 residues. Germline V gene sequence: CDR1 MNHNS, CDR2 SASEGT. Germline trimming cut 1 base from V and 9 bases from J; bases unmatched to any gene: 1. The CDR3, as DNA: TGTGCCAGCAGTGAAGGGACTAGCGTTGAGCAGTTCTTC. Translating it yields CASSEGTSVEQFF.

This clone is a singleton in its sample. This chain connects TRBV7-3 to TRBJ2-1; 10 nucleotides match TRBD2. CDR1 is SGHTA, CDR2 FQGTGA, per germline. V was clipped by 5 bases and J by 7 bases; unmatched bases: 5. CDR3 length: 14 amino acids. In DNA form, the CDR3 reads TGTGCCAGCAGCCGAAATAGCGGGAGGAATGAGCAGTTCTTC. Protein product: CASSRNSGRNEQFF.

This clone was found once. The genes are TRBV5-1 and TRBJ2-1; 9 positions agree with TRBD2. Germline CDR1 reads SGHRS; CDR2 reads YFSETQ. The CDR3 length is 16 residues. V lost 0 bases and J lost 2; bases outside the gene matches: 3. Written as DNA, the CDR3 is TGCGCCAGCAGCTTGGAAAGCGGGAGGACCTACAATGAGCAGTTCTTC. Translated: CASSLESGRTYNEQFF.

The rearrangement joins TRBV10-3 to TRBJ2-3; 7 bases are shared with TRBD2. Losses at the gene ends were 6 bases for V and 5 bases for J; bases not matched to a gene: 11. The CDR3 has 15 residues. Germline V gene sequence: CDR1 ENHRY, CDR2 SYGVKD. The CDR3 nucleotides are TGTGCCATCAGAGCTGGGAGGGCCTTTGTAGATACGCAGTATTTT. Its protein product is CAIRAGRAFVDTQYF.

The genes are TRBV5-1 and TRBJ2-7, with a tentative D call TRBD1 (5 bases). The CDR3 sequence is 13 residues long. V gave up 3 bases and J gave up 2 bases, with 9 bases separating them. In germline, CDR1 is SGHRS, CDR2 YFSETQ. CDR3 in amino acids: CASSSAGPYEQYF. As DNA, the CDR3 is TGCGCCAGCAGCTCGGCAGGGCCCTACGAGCAGTACTTC.

Of note for this clone: Additional DNA sequences in this sample encode the identical CDR3. The chain combines TRBV30 with TRBJ1-2; D is undetermined. V lost 0 bases and J lost 0, with 5 bases in between. The CDR3 runs to 13 residues. From germline, CDR1 is GTSNPN and CDR2 SVGIG (reference sequence). CDR3 in DNA: TGTGCCTGGAGTGTGGAGGCTAACTATGGCTACACCTTC. It is translated as CAWSVEANYGYTF. The entire variable domain, with the rest obtained from reference TRBV30 and TRBJ1-2, is as follows: SQTIHQWPATLVQPVGSPLSLECTVEGTSNPNLYWYRQAAGRGLQLLFYSVGIGQISSEVPQNLSASRPQDRQFILSSKKLLLSDSGFYLCAWSVEANYGYTFGSGTRLTVV.

The genes are TRBV5-5 and TRBJ1-2; D is perhaps TRBD1 (5 bases). CDR1 is SGHKS and CDR2 is YYEKEE in the germline V gene (reference sequence). CDR3 length: 16 amino acids. The ends were cut back, 1 base at V and 4 bases at J, with 17 bases in the middle. CDR3 residues: CASSLFGAGESYGYTF. CDR3 bases: TGTGCCAGCAGCTTGTTTGGGGCAGGAGAGTCCTATGGCTACACCTTC.

This clone has only one observation. V usage is TRBV5-1 and J usage is TRBJ2-3, with TRBD1 matching over 7 bases. The CDR3 length is 15 residues. The J segment lost 0 bases and the V segment lost 4 bases, leaving 5 bases of the junction unmatched. From germline, CDR1 is SGHRS and CDR2 YFSETQ. The CDR3 nucleotides are TGCGCCAGCAGCCTGCCGGGACAGAGCACAGATACGCAGTATTTT. This translates into CASSLPGQSTDTQYF.

V usage is TRBV6-5 and J usage is TRBJ2-3, with 11 bases identical to TRBD2. The CDR3 loop spans 15 amino acids. With 2 bases clipped from V and 6 bases from J, the junction kept 4 bases outside the gene matches. CDR1 is MNHEY, CDR2 SVGAGI, per germline. The CDR3, as DNA: TGTGCCAGCAGTTACGCGGTAGCGGGAGGGGATACGCAGTATTTT. It specifies CASSYAVAGGDTQYF.

V gene TRBV7-3 combines with J gene TRBJ2-2; 9 positions agree with TRBD2. The CDR3 runs to 16 residues. V was pared by 2 bases and J by 5 bases, with 6 bases of the junction left unmatched. Germline CDR1 SGHTA, CDR2 FQGTGA. This CDR3 is CASSLFGTSWTGELFF. The CDR3 coding sequence is TGTGCCAGCAGCTTATTTGGGACTAGCTGGACCGGGGAGCTGTTTTTT.

The chain joins TRBV3-1 (or the pseudogene TRBV3-2) to TRBJ2-1, with D possibly being TRBD1 (6 bases). The germline CDR1 and CDR2 sequences are LGHDT and YNNKEL (reference sequence). The CDR3 consists of 13 residues. Trimming took off 3 bases at V and 8 bases at J, with 11 bases between the two ends. The CDR3 sequence is CASSQDSIDEQFF. The DNA for the CDR3 is TGTGCCAGCAGCCAGGACAGTATAGATGAGCAGTTCTTC.

The genes are TRBV2 and TRBJ2-2; 14 bases match TRBD2. The germline CDR1 and CDR2 sequences are SNHLY and FYNNEI. This CDR3 has 15 amino acids. V lost 5 bases and J lost 6; bases outside the gene matches: 2. CDR3 coding DNA: TGTGCCAGCAGTAGACTAGCGGGAGGGCCCGGGGAGCTGTTTTTT. It encodes CASSRLAGGPGELFF.

The chain links TRBV28 to TRBJ1-5; the match to TRBD1 covers 12 bases. In germline, CDR1 is MDHEN, CDR2 SYDVKM. The CDR3 spans 18 residues. Trimming took 4 bases from V and 2 from J; bases not matched to a gene: 9. DNA of the CDR3: TGTGCCAGCAGTTCCGGGACAGGGGGCTTATACGGCAATCAGCCCCAGCATTTT. Protein product: CASSSGTGGLYGNQPQHF.

The chain employs TRBV7-8 and TRBJ2-3; 10 nucleotides agree with TRBD2. The CDR3 totals 17 residues. V was pared by 4 bases and J by 1 base, with 8 bases of the junction left unmatched. Germline V gene lookup returns CDR1 SGHVS and CDR2 FQNEAQ. The CDR3 bases are TGTGCCAGCAGCTCAGGAGGACTAGCGGCGCGCACAGATACGCAGTATTTT. Protein product: CASSSGGLAARTDTQYF.

The rearrangement joins TRBV6-5 to TRBJ2-7, with a possible D match to TRBD2 (6 bases). CDR3 length: 16 residues. In germline, CDR1 is MNHEY, CDR2 SVGAGI. The V gene lost 2 bases and the J gene lost 1 base, with 15 bases spanning the gap. CDR3 nucleotides: TGTGCCAGCAGTTACGGCCGCGGCGGGGTATCCTACGAGCAGTACTTC. Translating it yields CASSYGRGGVSYEQYF.

The count of this clone is one. V and J are TRBV20-1 and TRBJ2-1; 10 positions match TRBD1. Unmatched junction bases numbered 9, after V lost 3 bases and J lost 7 bases. Per germline, CDR1 DFQATT and CDR2 SNEGSKA (reference sequence). The CDR3 consists of 15 residues. The CDR3 spells CSASGPGQGINEQFF. CDR3 DNA sequence: TGCAGTGCTAGTGGTCCGGGACAGGGGATAAATGAGCAGTTCTTC.

The J gene is TRBJ1-1, the V gene TRBV24-1, with D maybe TRBD1 (5 bases). The CDR3 sequence is 13 residues long. V lost 8 bases and J lost 4, with 13 bases in between. The germline V gene has CDR1 KGHDR and CDR2 SFDVKD. As DNA, the CDR3 is TGTGCCACCACTCAAGGGGCGCGCACTGAAGCTTTCTTT. Its protein product is CATTQGARTEAFF.